This T cell receptor beta chain was obtained from a study of cytotoxic CD8 clonotypes in ibrutinib-treated CLL. The V gene lost 0 bases and the J gene lost 4 bases, with 22 bases spanning the gap. The CDR3 loop spans 18 amino acids. Germline CDR1 MNHEY, CDR2 SMNVEV (reference sequence). Using immunoSEQ multiplex PCR, the repertoire was profiled, and TCRdb retains in-frame clones only, with some absent. The table shows tens of thousands of clones, with 75% to 90% occurring only once. The rearrangement links TRBV27 to TRBJ2-7; D may be TRBD1 (5 bases). This receptor was identified in a human donor with chronic lymphocytic leukemia. This specimen was PBMCs, taken after 24 months of ibrutinib treatment. The CDR3 protein is CASSLSIKGPSEGYEQYF. The CDR3 coding sequence is TGTGCCAGCAGTTTATCGATAAAGGGGCCATCAGAAGGTTACGAGCAGTACTTC.